This TCR beta chain was captured in a study of blood T cell repertoires in COVID-19. CDR3 length: 12 residues. On this clone: A junction boundary mismatches the germline segment, possibly from a read error.

The table came from immunoSEQ multiplex PCR; TCRdb's copy has only in-frame clones and leaves some out. This sample carries roughly 120,000 clones, over 60% of them seen once, and the ten largest clones take roughly 3.8%. The receptor was isolated from a woman of 80 years or more with acute or convalescent COVID-19. The chain recombines TRBV12-3 or TRBV12-4 with TRBJ2-5, with D uncertain. The specimen sequenced was peripheral blood. The CDR3 region is CAGSFAEETQYF. CDR3 in DNA: TGTGCCGGCAGTTTCGCGGAAGAGACCCAGTACTTC.